A single T cell receptor beta chain is shown here with its context. The target antigen is unknown. Via MiXCR, TCRdb re-called the RT-PCR reads, giving one row per CDR3 protein. The sample lists roughly 670,000 distinct CDR3 sequences, 11% to 15% occurring once. This record belongs to a study of response to subunit inactivated influenza vaccine. Study conclusions and caveats: Every seasonal influenza vaccination brings in few new T cells, the authors suggested.

Germline values: CDR1 MNHEY, CDR2 SVGAGI. This CDR3 contains 15 residues. V dropped 0 bases and J dropped 5; count of bases not matched to a gene: 5. The chain combines TRBV6-5 with TRBJ2-3; the match to TRBD2 covers 7 bases. This specimen consisted of PBMCs from blood, obtained approximately 15 days before vaccination. The sequence was collected from a man aged 50 to 60 who received an inactivated influenza vaccine. CDR3 in amino acids: CASSYSRERKDTQYF. CDR3 nucleotides: TGTGCCAGCAGTTACTCGCGGGAGCGGAAAGATACGCAGTATTTT.